The 4 T cell receptor beta chains below all came from one sample that was sequenced in a study of shared clonotypes between healthy human individuals. Measured with immunoSEQ multiplex PCR; TCRdb has only the in-frame clones, and not every one. The sample includes fewer than 650,000 clones, around 78% of them seen just once. Sequencing was carried out using PBMCs. These receptors all stem from a woman in her forties in good health. Some clones in this sample may be carry-over from other donors' samples.

The genes are TRBV6-5 and TRBJ2-5; 7 nucleotides match TRBD1. The trim removed 5 bases at V and 5 bases at J, leaving 11 bases unmatched. This CDR3 region has 15 residues. CDR1 and CDR2 from the germline V gene are MNHEY and SVGAGI. This CDR3 is CASSVRQGVRETQYF. In DNA form, the CDR3 reads TGTGCCAGCAGTGTACGACAGGGAGTGCGTGAGACCCAGTACTTC.

The chain employs TRBV25-1 and TRBJ1-1, with D hard to call. Germline V gives CDR1 MGHDK, CDR2 SYGVNS. Trimming shortened V by 3 bases and J by 0 bases, and 11 bases separated the two germline ends. The CDR3 spans 15 residues. CDR3 DNA sequence: TGTGCCAGCAGTGACATAGGGAGTTTGAACACTGAAGCTTTCTTT. Translating it yields CASSDIGSLNTEAFF.

J is TRBJ2-1 and V is TRBV18; 7 bases line up with TRBD2. The CDR3 loop spans 16 amino acids. Germline V gene data show CDR1 as KGHSH and CDR2 as LQKENI. Trimming at V came to 2 bases and at J to 4 bases, leaving 8 bases not matched to a gene. DNA of the CDR3: TGTGCCAGCTCACCATCCTCGCGGGAGTGGTACAATGAGCAGTTCTTC. Translated: CASSPSSREWYNEQFF.

As concerns this clone: A far larger clone differs by one base, so this is likely a read error. The chain couples TRBV5-1 to TRBJ1-4, with a weak D call TRBD1 (6 bases). This CDR3 has 16 amino acids. Germline-derived CDR1 and CDR2 are SGHRS and YFSETQ. CDR3 sequence reads: CASSLRTAATNEELFF. Here the CDR3 DNA reads TGCGCCAGCAGCTTGAGGACAGCAGCAACTAATGAAGAACTGTTTTTT. Filled out from reference TRBV5-1 and TRBJ1-4, the complete variable domain reads KAGVTQTPRYLIKTRGQQVTLSCSPISGHRSVSWYQQTPGQGLQFLFEYFSETQRNKGNFPGRFSGRQFSNSRSEMNVSTLELGDSALYLCASSLRTAATNEELFFGSGTQLSVL.